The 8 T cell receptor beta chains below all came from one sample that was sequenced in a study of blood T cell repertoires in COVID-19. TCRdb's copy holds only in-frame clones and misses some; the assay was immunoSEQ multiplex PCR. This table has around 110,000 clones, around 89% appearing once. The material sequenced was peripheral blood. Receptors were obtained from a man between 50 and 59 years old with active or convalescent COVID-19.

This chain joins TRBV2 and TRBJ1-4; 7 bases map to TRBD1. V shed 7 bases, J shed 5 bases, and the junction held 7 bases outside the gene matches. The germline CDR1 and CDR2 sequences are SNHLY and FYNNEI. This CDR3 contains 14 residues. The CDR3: CASMRDSTNEKLFF. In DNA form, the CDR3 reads TGTGCCAGCATGAGGGACAGCACCAATGAAAAACTGTTTTTT.

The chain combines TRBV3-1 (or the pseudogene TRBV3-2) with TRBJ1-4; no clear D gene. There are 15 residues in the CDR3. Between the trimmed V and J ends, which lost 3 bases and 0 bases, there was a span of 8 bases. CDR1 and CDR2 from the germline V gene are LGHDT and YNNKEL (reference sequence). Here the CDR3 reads CASSQGSATNEKLFF. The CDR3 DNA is TGTGCCAGCAGCCAGGGCTCTGCAACTAATGAAAAACTGTTTTTT.

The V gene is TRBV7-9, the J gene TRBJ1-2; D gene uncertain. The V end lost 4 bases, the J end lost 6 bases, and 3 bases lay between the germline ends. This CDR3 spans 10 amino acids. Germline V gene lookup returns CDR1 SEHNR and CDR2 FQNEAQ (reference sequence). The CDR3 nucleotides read TGTGCCAGCAGCTCGGATGGCTACACCTTC. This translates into CASSSDGYTF.

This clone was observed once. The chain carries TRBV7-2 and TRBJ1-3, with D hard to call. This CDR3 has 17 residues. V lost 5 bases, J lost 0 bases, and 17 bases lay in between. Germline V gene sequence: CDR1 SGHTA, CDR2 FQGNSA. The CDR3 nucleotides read TGTGCCAGCAGCGATACACAATTTCGTAACTCTGGAAACACCATATATTTT. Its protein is CASSDTQFRNSGNTIYF. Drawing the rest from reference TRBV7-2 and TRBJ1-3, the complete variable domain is GAGVSQSPSNKVTEKGKDVELRCDPISGHTALYWYRQSLGQGLEFLIYFQGNSAPDKSGLPSDRFSAERTGGSVSTLTIQRTQQEDSAVYLCASSDTQFRNSGNTIYFGEGSWLTVV.

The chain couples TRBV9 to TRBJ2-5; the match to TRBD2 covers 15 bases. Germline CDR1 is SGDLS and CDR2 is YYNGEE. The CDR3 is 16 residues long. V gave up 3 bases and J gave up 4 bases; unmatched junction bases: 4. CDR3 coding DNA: TGTGCCAGCAGCGGCCCGGGACTAGCGGGAGGAGAGACCCAGTACTTC. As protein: CASSGPGLAGGETQYF. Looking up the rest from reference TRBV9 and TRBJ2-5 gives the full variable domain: DSGVTQTPKHLITATGQRVTLRCSPRSGDLSVYWYQQSLDQGLQFLIQYYNGEERAKGNILERFSAQQFPDLHSELNLSSLELGDSALYFCASSGPGLAGGETQYFGPGTRLLVL.

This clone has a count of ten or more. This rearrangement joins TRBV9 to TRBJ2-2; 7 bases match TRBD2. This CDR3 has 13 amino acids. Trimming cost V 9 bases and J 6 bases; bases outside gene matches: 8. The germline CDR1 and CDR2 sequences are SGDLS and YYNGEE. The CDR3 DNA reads TGTGCCACCGCTCCCGGACTAGCCGGGGAGCTGTTTTTT. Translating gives CATAPGLAGELFF.

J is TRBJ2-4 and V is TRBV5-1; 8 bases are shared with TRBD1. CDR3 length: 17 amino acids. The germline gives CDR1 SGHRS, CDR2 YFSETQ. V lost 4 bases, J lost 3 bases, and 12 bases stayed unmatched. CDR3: CASSAPGTGPFKNIQYF. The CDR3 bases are TGCGCCAGCAGCGCTCCCGGGACAGGACCTTTCAAAAACATTCAGTACTTC.

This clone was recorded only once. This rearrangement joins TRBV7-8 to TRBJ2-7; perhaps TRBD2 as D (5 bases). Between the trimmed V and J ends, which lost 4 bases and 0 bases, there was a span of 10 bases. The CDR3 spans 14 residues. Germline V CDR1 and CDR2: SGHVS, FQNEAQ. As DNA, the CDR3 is TGTGCCAGCAGCTATCCGGGGTCCTCCTACGAGCAGTACTTC. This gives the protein CASSYPGSSYEQYF.